Below, one TCR beta chain is given with its context. This CDR3 has 14 amino acids. V was shortened by 1 base and J by 4 bases, with 10 bases between the two germline ends. CDR1 is LNHNV and CDR2 is YYDKDF in the germline V gene (reference sequence). Data came from immunoSEQ multiplex PCR; TCRdb stores just in-frame clones and leaves some out. The data hold about 240,000 clones, with about nine tenths observed a single time. This sample was included in a study of blood T cell repertoires in COVID-19. Study information: Spain, Italy and the United States supplied samples that represented acute and convalescent COVID-19. Sources were T cells, B-cell-depleted T cells, or PBMCs; the material itself was cDNA or gDNA.

Source material: peripheral blood. V gene TRBV15 combines with J gene TRBJ1-2; no clear D. This sequence originates from a man in his 60s who had recovered from COVID-19. The CDR3 DNA sequence: TGTGCCACCAGCAGAGTTGAGGGTGGCTATGGCTACACCTTC. Translation: CATSRVEGGYGYTF.